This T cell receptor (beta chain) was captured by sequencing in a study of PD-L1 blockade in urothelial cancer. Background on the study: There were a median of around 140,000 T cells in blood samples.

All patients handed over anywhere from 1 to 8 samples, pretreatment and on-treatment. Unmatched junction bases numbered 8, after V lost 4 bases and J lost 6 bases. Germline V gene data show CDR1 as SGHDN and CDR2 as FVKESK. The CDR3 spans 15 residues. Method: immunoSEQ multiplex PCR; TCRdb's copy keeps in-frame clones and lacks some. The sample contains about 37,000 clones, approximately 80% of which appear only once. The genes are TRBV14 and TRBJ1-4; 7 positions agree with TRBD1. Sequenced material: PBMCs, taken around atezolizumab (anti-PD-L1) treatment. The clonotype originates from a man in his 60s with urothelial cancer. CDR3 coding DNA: TGTGCCAGCAGCCCTTCCGGGACAGTTTATGAAAAACTGTTTTTT. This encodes CASSPSGTVYEKLFF.